Below are 29 T cell receptor beta chains sequenced from a single sample in a study of regulatory T cells in long-lasting Graves disease. Construction of TCR beta libraries relied on iRepertoire HTBI primers and on Arm-PCR targeting CDR3 regions. TCRdb reanalysed the multiplex PCR reads using MiXCR and keeps one entry per CDR3 protein. Among approximately 440,000 distinct CDR3 sequences listed, about 25% were seen once. Time point denoted: persistent/refractory GD, antithyroid drugs over 5 years with positive TRAb. RNA isolated from PBMCs was used to make the TCR library. The sequenced sample was peripheral blood mononuclear cells (PBMCs), obtained when the disease was refractory, from a patient treated with antithyroid drugs. The receptors shown here come from a female donor with Graves disease.

This clonotype was recorded many times. This rearrangement joins TRBV6-2 or TRBV6-3 to TRBJ1-5, with TRBD1 matching 10 bases. V lost 2 bases to trimming and J lost 7 bases; unmatched junction nucleotides: 11. From germline, CDR1 is MNHEY and CDR2 SVGEGT. The CDR3 sequence is 17 residues long. CDR3 amino acids: CASSYPRQGATGQPQHF. CDR3 coding DNA: TGTGCCAGCAGTTACCCAAGACAGGGGGCGACGGGGCAGCCCCAGCATTTT.

This clonotype has a count of ten or more. This sequence joins TRBV2 and TRBJ2-4; 7 bases are a match to TRBD2. Per the germline V gene, CDR1 is SNHLY and CDR2 is FYNNEI. After removal of 7 bases from V and 1 base from J, the junction contained 13 bases not matched to a gene. This CDR3 has 17 amino acids. CDR3 sequence (DNA): TGTGCCAGCAACGGGAGGAGGATTTCTACGGCCAAAAACATTCAGTACTTC. Its translation is CASNGRRISTAKNIQYF.

This clonotype appeared a few times. This chain joins TRBV5-1 and TRBJ2-7; 9 bases map to TRBD1. With V trimmed by 4 bases and J by 3 bases, 17 bases remained unmatched. From germline, CDR1 is SGHRS and CDR2 YFSETQ. The CDR3 totals 18 residues. CDR3 sequence (DNA): TGCGCCAGCAGCCTCGTCCCGGGACAGGGACTTACTGGCTACGAGCAGTACTTC. Translation gives CASSLVPGQGLTGYEQYF.

This clonotype occurred many times. V is TRBV6-1 and J is TRBJ1-1, with D possibly TRBD1 on 5 matching bases. The germline V gene encodes CDR1 MNHNS and CDR2 SASEGT. V lost 7 bases, J lost 3 bases, and 21 bases lay in between. The CDR3 totals 16 residues. The CDR3 reads CASTRGLREGDTEAFF. The DNA of the CDR3 is TGTGCCAGCACCCGAGGCTTGAGAGAAGGGGACACTGAAGCTTTCTTT.

This clonotype was picked up many times. CDR3 sequence (DNA): TGTGCCAGCAGTCCCAGGGACTTGCTCTCTGGAAACACCATATATTTT. Its translation: CASSPRDLLSGNTIYF. The chain uses TRBV6-1 and TRBJ1-3, with D possibly TRBD1 on 5 matching bases. V lost 5 bases to trimming and J lost 0 bases, with 14 bases between them. This CDR3 has 16 amino acids. Germline loops: CDR1 MNHNS, CDR2 SASEGT.

Ten or more counts support this clonotype. The rearrangement joins TRBV7-2 to TRBJ2-7, with TRBD2 matching over 15 bases. The CDR3 length is 19 residues. Unmatched junction bases numbered 13, after V lost 5 bases and J lost 2 bases. CDR1 is SGHTA, CDR2 FQGNSA, per germline. Here the CDR3 DNA reads TGTGCCAGCAGCCCCCGGGACAGCGGGACTAGCGGGAGGCCCTACGAGCAGTACTTC. Protein sequence: CASSPRDSGTSGRPYEQYF.

This clonotype was observed a few times. The J gene is TRBJ1-2, the V gene TRBV29-1; the D is unclear. Germline V gene data show CDR1 as SQVTM and CDR2 as ANQGSEA. The CDR3 runs 13 residues. Trimming removed 0 bases at V and 8 bases at J, with 13 bases between. CDR3 DNA: TGCAGCGTTGAAGAGGTTTGGCCAAGGGGCTACACCTTC. This translates into CSVEEVWPRGYTF.

This clonotype was counted between two and nine times. The chain combines TRBV6-1 with TRBJ1-5, with TRBD1 matching over 8 bases. The germline V gene encodes CDR1 MNHNS and CDR2 SASEGT. V shed 6 bases, J shed 2 bases, and the junction held 6 bases outside the gene matches. CDR3 length: 15 residues. The DNA of the CDR3 is TGTGCCAGCAGATGGACAGGGTCGGGCAATCAGCCCCAGCATTTT. Translating gives CASRWTGSGNQPQHF.

Notes on this clonotype: A much bigger clone sits one base away, suggesting this may be a read error. This chain connects TRBV27 to TRBJ1-1; D call uncertain. Germline CDR1 reads MNHEY; CDR2 reads SMNVEV (reference sequence). The CDR3 extends over 13 amino acids. In nucleotides, the CDR3 is TGTGCCAGCGGTTTCCGAAACCCTCCTGAAGCTTTCTTT. It encodes CASGFRNPPEAFF.

The chain combines TRBV6-2 or TRBV6-3 with TRBJ2-2; possible D gene TRBD1, 5 bases. There are 16 residues in the CDR3. Deletions cut 7 bases from V and 1 base from J, with 16 bases between. Per germline, CDR1 MNHEY and CDR2 SVGEGT. CDR3 region: CASNKYRTQNTGELFF. The CDR3 nucleotides are TGTGCCAGCAACAAGTATAGGACACAGAACACCGGGGAGCTGTTTTTT.

This clonotype came up a few times. The chain uses TRBV6-2 or TRBV6-3 and TRBJ1-6; D perhaps matches TRBD1 (5 bases). V dropped 2 bases and J dropped 4 bases, with 21 bases sitting between them. This CDR3 region has 19 residues. Germline loops: CDR1 MNHEY, CDR2 SVGEGT. The CDR3: CASSYHRPGSRGYNSPLHF. In DNA form, the CDR3 reads TGTGCCAGCAGTTACCACCGGCCAGGGAGTCGGGGTTATAATTCACCCCTCCACTTT.

This clonotype was observed a handful of times. This chain joins TRBV15 and TRBJ1-1; D may be TRBD1 (6 bases). Trimming removed 5 bases at V and 5 bases at J, with 9 bases between. Germline CDR1 and CDR2: LNHNV and YYDKDF (reference sequence). The CDR3 covers 12 residues. The CDR3: CATSPGQTEAFF. CDR3 bases: TGTGCCACCAGCCCCGGACAGACTGAAGCTTTCTTT. Full variable domain (remainder filled in from reference TRBV15 and TRBJ1-1): DAMVIQNPRYQVTQFGKPVTLSCSQTLNHNVMYWYQQKSSQAPKLLFHYYDKDFNNEADTPDNFQSRRPNTSFCFLDIRSPGLGDTAMYLCATSPGQTEAFFGQGTRLTVV.

The chain links TRBV28 to TRBJ1-2; TRBD1 agrees at 9 bases. This CDR3 has 16 amino acids. V shed 6 bases and J 2 bases; nucleotides not matched to a gene: 10. Per germline, CDR1 MDHEN and CDR2 SYDVKM. In DNA form, the CDR3 reads TGTGCCAGCAGCCCGGGACAGGGAGGGGGAAACTATGGCTACACCTTC. Translation gives CASSPGQGGGNYGYTF.

The rearrangement uses TRBV19 and TRBJ2-5; no firm D call. The V and J ends lost 3 bases and 5 bases respectively, with 10 bases between them. Germline V gene sequence: CDR1 LNHDA, CDR2 SQIVND (reference sequence). CDR3 length: 13 residues. In DNA, the CDR3 is TGTGCCAGTAGTATCAGTCCTGCGGAGACCCAGTACTTC. Translating it yields CASSISPAETQYF.

This clonotype was counted ten times or more. This chain links TRBV5-6 with TRBJ1-1; possibly TRBD1 for D (5 bases). The germline V gene encodes CDR1 SGHDT and CDR2 YYEEEE. Trimming removed 5 bases from V and 1 base from J, with 9 bases in between. The CDR3 length is 13 residues. The CDR3: CASRKTENTEAFF. CDR3 DNA: TGTGCCAGCAGGAAGACAGAGAACACTGAAGCTTTCTTT. Full variable domain (outside the CDR3, taken from reference TRBV5-6 and TRBJ1-1): DAGVTQSPTHLIKTRGQQVTLRCSPKSGHDTVSWYQQALGQGPQFIFQYYEEEERQRGNFPDRFSGHQFPNYSSELNVNALLLGDSALYLCASRKTENTEAFFGQGTRLTVV.

This clonotype was seen repeatedly, ten times or more. At one end, the junction sequence differs from germline, possibly due to a read error. V gene TRBV28 combines with J gene TRBJ1-2, with 8 bases matching TRBD1. The CDR3 spans 14 residues. Germline V gene data show CDR1 as MDHEN and CDR2 as SYDVKM. CDR3 sequence reads: CASNDPPGGDGYTF. Here the CDR3 DNA reads TGTGCCAGCAACGACCCACCAGGGGGCGATGGGTACACCTTC.

The chain couples TRBV7-9 to TRBJ1-2; D possibly corresponds to TRBD1 (5 bases). Germline lookup yields CDR1 SEHNR and CDR2 FQNEAQ (reference sequence). CDR3 length: 13 residues. The V end was cut by 2 bases, the J end by 6 bases, with 10 bases between. CDR3 in amino acids: CASSLTGQDGYTF. As DNA, the CDR3 is TGTGCCAGCAGCTTAACGGGGCAGGATGGCTACACCTTC.

This clonotype came up many times. The chain combines TRBV12-3 or TRBV12-4 with TRBJ2-7; 9 bases line up with TRBD2. V lost 7 bases, J lost 3 bases, and 7 bases stayed unmatched. The CDR3 runs to 14 residues. The chain's CDR3 is CASNPSGRFYEQYF. The CDR3, as DNA: TGTGCCAGCAATCCGAGCGGGAGGTTCTACGAGCAGTACTTC.

J is TRBJ1-3 and V is TRBV7-2; D not certain. Trimming stripped 5 bases from V and 0 bases from J, with 11 bases between. Germline loops: CDR1 SGHTA, CDR2 FQGNSA. The CDR3 runs 15 residues. The CDR3 here is CASSANSGSGNTIYF. The CDR3 DNA reads as TGTGCCAGCAGCGCCAACTCCGGCTCTGGAAACACCATATATTTT.

This clonotype was found a few times. This chain links TRBV30 with TRBJ2-7, with TRBD1 matching 8 bases. V lost 5 bases, J lost 3 bases, and 3 bases stayed unmatched. Germline assignment: CDR1 GTSNPN and CDR2 SVGIG (reference sequence). The CDR3 has 12 residues. The CDR3 sequence: CAWETGGYEQYF. The CDR3 DNA follows: TGTGCCTGGGAAACAGGGGGCTACGAGCAGTACTTC.

With regard to this clonotype: One base away lies a much larger clone, so this may be a sequencing read error. For the CDR3, the DNA is TGTGCCAGCAGTTTACTCAAGGGGGGGGAGCCCCAGCATTTT. Translated: CASSLLKGGEPQHF. The V gene is TRBV28, the J gene TRBJ1-5; D is possibly TRBD1 (6 bases). From germline, CDR1 is MDHEN and CDR2 SYDVKM. The CDR3 totals 14 residues. With 2 bases removed from V and 8 bases from J, the gap between germline ends came to 13 bases.

This clonotype was seen at least ten times. This chain links TRBV7-2 with TRBJ1-5; D call uncertain. The ends were cut back, 1 base at V and 7 bases at J, with 8 bases in the middle. The germline gives CDR1 SGHTA, CDR2 FQGNSA. This CDR3 region has 13 residues. This CDR3 is CASSLEVRQPQHF. The CDR3, as DNA: TGTGCCAGCAGCTTAGAGGTGCGACAGCCCCAGCATTTT.

Comments on this clonotype: A much larger clone is a single base away; this may be a read error. The chain carries TRBV28 and TRBJ1-2, with 8 bases aligning to TRBD1. Germline CDR1 and CDR2: MDHEN and SYDVKM. The CDR3 contains 12 residues. The V segment lost 11 bases and the J segment 6 bases; nucleotides outside the gene matches: 8. The CDR3: CAYRQGTDGYTF. As DNA, the CDR3 is TGTGCCTACCGACAGGGGACTGATGGCTACACCTTC.

The chain recombines TRBV20-1 with TRBJ1-2; no definite D call. The CDR3 is 16 amino acids. V was trimmed by 0 bases and J by 1 base, leaving 15 bases between them. CDR1 is DFQATT and CDR2 is SNEGSKA in the germline V gene (reference sequence). CDR3 nucleotides: TGCAGTGCTAGAGATCGGGCCAGGACCCGTAACTATGGCTACACCTTC. Translated, it gives CSARDRARTRNYGYTF.

This clonotype came up many times. The chain combines TRBV12-3 or TRBV12-4 with TRBJ2-7; possibly TRBD1 or TRBD2 for D (5 bases each). V was clipped by 3 bases and J by 3 bases, with 12 bases between them. This CDR3 has 14 amino acids. CDR3 amino acids: CASSFGRDLYEQYF. In DNA, the CDR3 is TGTGCCAGCAGTTTTGGCAGGGACCTCTACGAGCAGTACTTC.

This clonotype was recorded at least ten times. This rearrangement joins TRBV29-1 to TRBJ2-7; 8 bases map to TRBD2. The germline CDR1 and CDR2 sequences are SQVTM and ANQGSEA. V was pared by 3 bases and J by 3 bases, with 1 base of the junction left unmatched. The CDR3 contains 12 residues. This CDR3 is CSVDGGGYEQYF. In nucleotides, the CDR3 is TGCAGCGTTGACGGGGGGGGCTACGAGCAGTACTTC.

The table lists this clonotype with many counts. The gene calls are TRBV19 and TRBJ2-6; D uncertain. Trimming stripped 3 bases from V and 0 bases from J, with 3 bases between. CDR1 is LNHDA, CDR2 SQIVND, per germline (reference sequence). The CDR3 is 14 residues long. The CDR3 sequence: CASSISSGANVLTF. The CDR3 coding sequence is TGTGCCAGTAGTATTAGCTCTGGGGCCAACGTCCTGACTTTC.

A few counts support this clonotype. The genes are TRBV18 and TRBJ2-7; 7 bases fit TRBD2. Germline values: CDR1 KGHSH, CDR2 LQKENI. V lost 5 bases and J lost 3; bases outside the gene matches: 7. The length of the CDR3 is 14 residues. The CDR3: CASSILADDYEQYF. The CDR3 region has the DNA TGTGCCAGCTCAATCCTAGCGGACGACTACGAGCAGTACTTC.

V and J are TRBV5-6 and TRBJ1-2; D might be TRBD1 (5 bases). The CDR3 extends over 12 amino acids. The V gene lost 4 bases and the J gene lost 5 bases, with 9 bases spanning the gap. Germline V CDR1 and CDR2: SGHDT, YYEEEE. The CDR3 reads CASSPTDYGYTF. The CDR3, as DNA: TGTGCCAGCAGCCCGACAGATTATGGCTACACCTTC.